This TCR beta chain was captured in a study of identical twins' blood T cells. The V end lost 3 bases, the J end lost 3 bases, and 13 bases lay between the germline ends. The CDR3 sequence is 15 residues long. Per the germline V gene, CDR1 is LNHDA and CDR2 is SQIVND (reference sequence). Points from the study as a whole: Twins shared more top CDR3 clonotypes than unrelated donors did.

TCRdb reprocessed the 5' RACE reads with MiXCR, giving one entry per CDR3 protein. Altogether hundreds of thousands of distinct CDR3 sequences are present, under 30% being singletons, with the ten largest covering about 6%. This clonotype was seen more than once but under ten times. Its target is unknown. The specimen sequenced was PBMCs. This receptor was obtained from a woman aged 18-50 years in good health. The chain uses TRBV19 and TRBJ2-3; D is unresolved. CDR3 DNA: TGTGCCAGTAGTATTCTACGGGCTGGGACAGATACGCAGTATTTT. Its protein is CASSILRAGTDTQYF.